The 13 T cell receptor beta chains in this list originate from one sample, sequenced in a study of cytomegalovirus exposure and HLA in healthy donors. Researchers ran the PCR with 60 Vbeta and 13 Jbeta primers. The data were produced by immunoSEQ multiplex PCR, yet TCRdb's version contains in-frame clones alone and is incomplete. The data show over 55,000 clones, with approximately 90% seen just once and 9% to 13% held by the top ten. The sequenced sample consisted of PBMCs. All receptors come from a young woman in good health and CMV-seropositive.

V and J are TRBV6-5 and TRBJ2-7; TRBD2 matches 13 bases. CDR3 length: 15 residues. Germline loops: CDR1 MNHEY, CDR2 SVGAGI. J lost 5 bases, V lost 2 bases, and 3 bases had no gene match. The CDR3 region has the DNA TGTGCCAGCAGTTACACTAGCGGGAGGGCCGACGAGCAGTACTTC. Amino acid sequence: CASSYTSGRADEQYF.

The chain joins TRBV5-4 to TRBJ2-1; 7 nucleotides agree with TRBD2. Germline V gene lookup returns CDR1 SGHNT and CDR2 YYREEE (reference sequence). The length of the CDR3 is 15 residues. V lost 0 bases to trimming and J lost 7 bases; unmatched junction nucleotides: 7. CDR3 sequence: CASSLVAGERNEQFF. CDR3 coding DNA: TGTGCCAGCAGCTTGGTCGCGGGAGAGAGGAATGAGCAGTTCTTC.

The count of this clone is one. This sequence joins TRBV5-1 and TRBJ2-5, with TRBD2 matching 7 bases. The length of the CDR3 is 17 residues. With V trimmed by 3 bases and J by 4 bases, 15 bases remained unmatched. CDR1 is SGHRS and CDR2 is YFSETQ in the germline V gene. The CDR3 protein is CASSSRPVLAMIETQYF. The CDR3 bases are TGCGCCAGCAGCTCCCGCCCGGTACTAGCGATGATAGAGACCCAGTACTTC.

The J gene is TRBJ2-1, the V gene TRBV27; a possible D gene is TRBD2 (6 bases). The V gene's germline CDR1 is MNHEY and CDR2 SMNVEV (reference sequence). V was shortened by 3 bases and J by 8 bases, with 14 bases between the two germline ends. The CDR3 has 14 amino acids. CDR3 DNA sequence: TGTGCCAGCAGTTTCCGGGAGTCTGGAGATGAGCAGTTCTTC. This sequence encodes CASSFRESGDEQFF.

The V gene is TRBV29-1, the J gene TRBJ2-7; D gene unclear. The V and J ends lost 0 bases and 0 bases respectively, with 12 bases between them. The CDR3 is made up of 15 amino acids. Germline values: CDR1 SQVTM, CDR2 ANQGSEA. Here the CDR3 reads CSVEDLTGDSYEQYF. The CDR3 nucleotides read TGCAGCGTTGAAGATCTAACCGGAGACTCCTACGAGCAGTACTTC.

This chain joins TRBV18 and TRBJ2-1; D is possibly TRBD2 (6 bases). Per the germline V gene, CDR1 is KGHSH and CDR2 is LQKENI. The length of the CDR3 is 16 residues. The V end was cut by 0 bases, the J end by 5 bases, with 14 bases between. The CDR3, as DNA: TGTGCCAGCTCACCACCTGGGAGCGGGTTTAACAATGAGCAGTTCTTC. Protein product: CASSPPGSGFNNEQFF.

A word on this clone: Sequence at one end of the junction differs from germline and may be a read error. This sample includes further DNA sequences coding for the same CDR3. J is TRBJ2-2 and V is TRBV4-1; 7 nucleotides line up with TRBD1. The CDR3 extends over 15 amino acids. In germline, CDR1 is MGHRA, CDR2 YSYEKL. CDR3 in DNA: TGCGCCAGCAGCCAGCGACAGGGTATGACCGGGGAGCTGTTCTTT. Amino acids: CASSQRQGMTGELFF.

This clone was detected only a few times. The chain couples TRBV10-2 to TRBJ1-1; D is uncertain. The CDR3 totals 13 residues. Germline V gene sequence: CDR1 WSHSY, CDR2 SAAADI. Deletions cut 6 bases from V and 1 base from J, with 9 bases between. The CDR3 sequence is CASRSTGNTEAFF. As DNA, the CDR3 is TGCGCCAGCAGAAGTACGGGGAACACTGAAGCTTTCTTT.

The chain is built from TRBV28 and TRBJ1-5; possibly TRBD1 for D (5 bases). Trimming removed 4 bases at V and 2 bases at J, with 15 bases between. The CDR3 is 16 residues long. Germline CDR1 MDHEN, CDR2 SYDVKM. The CDR3 DNA reads as TGTGCCAGCAGTTCGGGCGGGGGGGGAGGCAATCAGCCCCAGCATTTT. Protein sequence: CASSSGGGGGNQPQHF.

J is TRBJ2-1 and V is TRBV10-1; 14 bases fit TRBD2. Per germline, CDR1 WNHNN and CDR2 SYGVQD (reference sequence). With 5 bases clipped from V and 3 bases from J, the junction kept 12 bases outside the gene matches. The CDR3 is 19 amino acids. The CDR3 sequence is CASSTGLAGGGGGYNEQFF. CDR3 bases: TGCGCCAGCAGTACCGGACTAGCGGGAGGAGGGGGAGGCTACAATGAGCAGTTCTTC.

In this sample, this clone turned up once. The chain employs TRBV13 and TRBJ1-2, with 8 bases that match TRBD1. CDR3 length equals 15 residues. After removal of 3 bases from V and 1 base from J, the junction contained 4 bases not matched to a gene. Germline-derived CDR1 and CDR2 are PRHDT and FYEKMQ (reference sequence). The CDR3 loop is CASSFGDRFNYGYTF. The CDR3 bases are TGTGCCAGCAGCTTTGGGGACAGGTTTAACTATGGCTACACCTTC.

V gene TRBV28 combines with J gene TRBJ2-3; D gene uncertain. This CDR3 is built from 11 residues. The germline CDR1 and CDR2 sequences are MDHEN and SYDVKM. The ends were cut back, 3 bases at V and 6 bases at J, with 4 bases in the middle. CDR3 in amino acids: CASSFSDTQYF. Written as DNA, the CDR3 is TGTGCCAGCAGTTTTAGCGATACGCAGTATTTT.

This chain uses TRBV27 with TRBJ1-5; no reliable D call. CDR1 and CDR2 from the germline V gene are MNHEY and SMNVEV (reference sequence). The V end was cut by 3 bases, the J end by 4 bases, with 10 bases between. The CDR3 extends over 14 amino acids. The CDR3 sequence: CASSLRAPNQPQHF. The CDR3 DNA sequence: TGTGCCAGCAGTTTGAGGGCTCCTAATCAGCCCCAGCATTTT.